These 26 T cell receptor beta chains were sequenced from one sample in a study of blood T cells in healthy people across ages. It was with a sample-barcoded 5' primer and a J-beta primer mix that a second PCR of about 6 to 12 cycles was run. From the 5' RACE reads, TCRdb called clonotypes with MiXCR, one entry per CDR3 protein. The repertoire has hundreds of thousands of distinct CDR3 sequences, roughly 49% of them found once; the top ten carry under 35%. Sequenced: blood. These TCRs come from a woman aged 55-70 years in good health.

In nucleotides, the CDR3 is TGTGCCAGCAGAACCGGGACTAGCGGATTTTACGAGCAGTACTTC. Amino acid sequence: CASRTGTSGFYEQYF. The chain has TRBV6-2 or TRBV6-3 and TRBJ2-7, with TRBD2 matching over 11 bases. The CDR3 has 15 amino acids. Germline V gives CDR1 MNHEY, CDR2 SVGEGT. The trim removed 6 bases at V and 4 bases at J, leaving 8 bases unmatched.

This clonotype was counted many times. The chain carries TRBV15 and TRBJ2-4, with TRBD2 matching 10 bases. The CDR3 is made up of 19 amino acids. With 4 bases clipped from V and 9 bases from J, the junction kept 21 bases outside the gene matches. Looked up from germline, CDR1 is LNHNV and CDR2 is YYDKDF (reference sequence). The CDR3 coding sequence is TGTGCCACCAGCATCCATGGGGGGAAATCAGAGCGGGAGGGCAGCATTCAGTACTTC. Protein product: CATSIHGGKSEREGSIQYF. Using reference TRBV15 and TRBJ2-4 for the parts outside the CDR3, the full variable domain is DAMVIQNPRYQVTQFGKPVTLSCSQTLNHNVMYWYQQKSSQAPKLLFHYYDKDFNNEADTPDNFQSRRPNTSFCFLDIRSPGLGDTAMYLCATSIHGGKSEREGSIQYFGAGTRLSVL.

The chain links TRBV9 to TRBJ1-2; the D gene is possibly TRBD1 (5 bases). The length of the CDR3 is 16 residues. Trimming removed 3 bases from V and 6 bases from J, with 21 bases in between. The germline CDR1 and CDR2 sequences are SGDLS and YYNGEE. CDR3 loop: CASSGFRDRKRHGYTF. DNA of the CDR3: TGTGCCAGCAGCGGGTTCCGGGACCGAAAAAGACATGGCTACACCTTC.

This clonotype was counted between two and nine times. This chain links TRBV29-1 with TRBJ2-1; D gene uncertain. The CDR3 consists of 14 residues. Trimming removed 6 bases from V and 0 bases from J, with 12 bases in between. Germline loops: CDR1 SQVTM, CDR2 ANQGSEA. The CDR3: CSVHYTGSYNEQFF. In nucleotides, the CDR3 is TGCAGCGTCCATTATACGGGCTCCTACAATGAGCAGTTCTTC.

This clonotype was picked up a small number of times. The chain is built from TRBV27 and TRBJ1-2, with D possibly matching TRBD1 (5 bases). The CDR3 has 14 amino acids. Germline CDR1 is MNHEY and CDR2 is SMNVEV (reference sequence). V was clipped by 0 bases and J by 5 bases, with 10 bases between them. This chain's CDR3 is CASSLSGRAYGYTF. CDR3 coding DNA: TGTGCCAGCAGTTTATCGGGCAGGGCATATGGCTACACCTTC.

This chain uses TRBV7-9 with TRBJ2-2; D unclear. Trimming took off 7 bases at V and 3 bases at J, with 6 bases between the two ends. CDR3 length: 12 residues. Per the germline V gene, CDR1 is SEHNR and CDR2 is FQNEAQ (reference sequence). The DNA for the CDR3 is TGTGCCAGCATTGTTGACACCGGGGAGCTGTTTTTT. Protein sequence: CASIVDTGELFF.

The chain links TRBV6-2 or TRBV6-3 to TRBJ2-5; a weak D match, TRBD2 (5 bases). Trimming stripped 0 bases from V and 5 bases from J, with 10 bases between. CDR1 is MNHEY, CDR2 SVGEGT, per germline. This CDR3 region has 14 residues. The DNA for the CDR3 is TGTGCCAGCAGTTACTCGATGCGAGGGGAGACCCAGTACTTC. Translation gives CASSYSMRGETQYF.

This clonotype was recorded once. The chain employs TRBV12-3 or TRBV12-4 and TRBJ2-1, with D uncertain. This CDR3 comprises 17 residues. Trimming took 3 bases from V and 0 from J, leaving 15 bases between them. Here the CDR3 reads CASSFGLGFASYNEQFF. CDR3 in DNA: TGTGCCAGCAGTTTTGGGCTCGGCTTTGCCTCCTACAATGAGCAGTTCTTC.

V gene TRBV29-1 combines with J gene TRBJ2-1; either TRBD1 or TRBD2 may supply D (5 bases each). Germline CDR1 SQVTM, CDR2 ANQGSEA. The CDR3 has 14 amino acids. Trimming removed 4 bases at V and 3 bases at J, with 13 bases between. In DNA form, the CDR3 reads TGCAGCGTTGTCAATCTGGGACGCTACAATGAGCAGTTCTTC. Protein product: CSVVNLGRYNEQFF.

This clonotype has only one observation. Since a much larger clone is just one base distant, this may be a read error. The J gene is TRBJ1-1, the V gene TRBV6-5, with D perhaps TRBD1 (5 bases). Germline V CDR1 and CDR2: MNHEY, SVGAGI. The CDR3 runs 13 residues. V was clipped by 0 bases and J by 10 bases, with 12 bases between them. CDR3 DNA: TGTGCCAGCAGTTACTCGGCTGACGGGGGAGCTTTCTTT. Encoded protein: CASSYSADGGAFF.

This rearrangement joins TRBV20-1 to TRBJ2-3, with unresolved D. Trimming removed 3 bases at V and 8 bases at J, with 12 bases between. In germline, CDR1 is DFQATT, CDR2 SNEGSKA (reference sequence). This CDR3 contains 12 residues. The CDR3 region is CSARDLSGTQYF. CDR3 DNA: TGCAGTGCTAGGGATTTATCGGGTACGCAGTATTTT.

Only a few counts were recorded for this clonotype. The chain recombines TRBV28 with TRBJ2-7; TRBD1 agrees at 8 bases. This CDR3 is 14 amino acids long. Germline V gene lookup returns CDR1 MDHEN and CDR2 SYDVKM. V lost 4 bases, J lost 2 bases, and 4 bases stayed unmatched. The CDR3 coding sequence is TGTGCCAGCAGTTATGGACAGGGCCCCTACGAGCAGTACTTC. This translates into CASSYGQGPYEQYF. Variable domain in full (rest from reference TRBV28 and TRBJ2-7): DVKVTQSSRYLVKRTGEKVFLECVQDMDHENMFWYRQDPGLGLRLIYFSYDVKMKEKGDIPEGYSVSREKKERFSLILESASTNQTSMYLCASSYGQGPYEQYFGPGTRLTVT.

This clonotype was seen more than once but under ten times. This sequence joins TRBV4-3 and TRBJ2-5, with D unresolved. V gave up 3 bases and J gave up 4 bases, with 18 bases separating them. Germline CDR1 and CDR2: LGHNA and YSLEER. This CDR3 has 16 amino acids. DNA for the CDR3: TGCGCCAGCAGCCACCCCGGGTCAGGAAAGGGAGAGACCCAGTACTTC. Translated: CASSHPGSGKGETQYF.

CDR3 in DNA: TGCGCCAGCAGCCAAGGCGAGACAGGGGGGAACACTGAAGCTTTCTTT. This encodes CASSQGETGGNTEAFF. The rearrangement joins TRBV4-3 to TRBJ1-1; TRBD1 matches 9 bases. With 1 base clipped from V and 1 base from J, the junction kept 4 bases outside the gene matches. Germline assignment: CDR1 LGHNA and CDR2 YSLEER. This CDR3 is built from 16 residues.

Remarks on this clonotype: A much larger clone sits a single nucleotide away, making a read error possible. CDR3 in amino acids: CSASRDRGVEQYF. The CDR3 DNA reads as TGCAGTGCTAGCCGGGACAGGGGTGTTGAGCAGTACTTC. The chain recombines TRBV20-1 with TRBJ2-5; 10 bases are a match to TRBD1. V lost 3 bases, J lost 11 bases, and 9 bases stayed unmatched. The CDR3 length is 13 residues. From germline, CDR1 is DFQATT and CDR2 SNEGSKA (reference sequence).

Only a few counts were recorded for this clonotype. V is TRBV3-1 and J is TRBJ2-3; 11 bases are shared with TRBD2. V dropped 0 bases and J dropped 5; count of bases not matched to a gene: 10. This CDR3 is 18 amino acids long. Germline-derived CDR1 and CDR2 are LGHDT and YNNKEL (reference sequence). CDR3 protein: CASSQDPRLAGYIDTQYF. For the CDR3, the DNA is TGTGCCAGCAGCCAAGATCCCCGACTAGCGGGATATATAGATACGCAGTATTTT.

In its sample, this clonotype was seen a few times. This chain links TRBV7-6 with TRBJ2-1; D unresolved. V was trimmed by 2 bases and J by 8 bases, leaving 19 bases between them. The CDR3 runs to 16 residues. Germline-derived CDR1 and CDR2 are SGHVS and FNYEAQ. This CDR3 reads CASSLSADPLFYEQFF. In DNA form, the CDR3 reads TGTGCCAGCAGCTTAAGTGCCGACCCCCTTTTCTATGAGCAGTTCTTC.

This clonotype was detected once. One junction end disagrees with the germline gene, perhaps due to a read error. The chain is built from TRBV10-3 and TRBJ2-7; D is perhaps TRBD1 or TRBD2 (6 bases each). Germline-derived CDR1 and CDR2 are ENHRY and SYGVKD. The CDR3 has 15 amino acids. CDR3 sequence (DNA): TGTGTCATCAGTGAGGGGGACTTCGATACCTACGAGCAGTACTTC. Encoded protein: CVISEGDFDTYEQYF.

The chain carries TRBV7-6 and TRBJ2-5, with 7 bases aligning to TRBD2. With V trimmed by 5 bases and J by 11 bases, 23 bases remained unmatched. The CDR3 runs to 17 residues. Germline lookup yields CDR1 SGHVS and CDR2 FNYEAQ. CDR3 in DNA: TGTGCCAGCAGCCCGGTAAGGCCTAGCGGAGGGCCGTCTGAGCAGTACTTC. This encodes CASSPVRPSGGPSEQYF.

V gene TRBV29-1 combines with J gene TRBJ2-3; TRBD2 aligns across 14 bases. This CDR3 is 14 amino acids long. From germline, CDR1 is SQVTM and CDR2 ANQGSEA. Trimming removed 7 bases from V and 4 bases from J; junction bases left unmatched: 4. Here the CDR3 DNA reads TGCAGCGCCTCGGGACTAGCGGGAGCAGATACGCAGTATTTT. Amino acid sequence: CSASGLAGADTQYF.

This clonotype was counted between two and nine times. The chain employs TRBV20-1 and TRBJ1-5, with a possible D match to TRBD1 (5 bases). The V gene lost 6 bases and the J gene lost 6 bases, with 15 bases spanning the gap. Germline V gene data show CDR1 as DFQATT and CDR2 as SNEGSKA (reference sequence). This CDR3 comprises 13 residues. The CDR3 DNA is TGCAGTGCGCTTCAGGGCTCTACTCAGCCCCAGCATTTT. The encoded protein is CSALQGSTQPQHF.

A few counts support this clonotype. This chain links TRBV28 with TRBJ2-5; D is uncertain. Germline CDR1 MDHEN, CDR2 SYDVKM. There are 13 residues in the CDR3. Trimming cost V 5 bases and J 11 bases, with 18 bases left between them. CDR3 residues: CASSDGFYNEQYF. Written as DNA, the CDR3 is TGTGCCAGCAGTGACGGTTTCTACAATGAGCAGTACTTC.

The chain is built from TRBV18 and TRBJ2-7; the match to TRBD1 covers 11 bases. V shed 6 bases and J 3 bases; nucleotides not matched to a gene: 4. Germline-derived CDR1 and CDR2 are KGHSH and LQKENI. This CDR3 comprises 14 residues. For the CDR3, the DNA is TGTGCCAGCTCCCGGGGACAGGGGGTCTACGAGCAGTACTTC. Its translation is CASSRGQGVYEQYF.

This chain uses TRBV20-1 with TRBJ2-5, with 9 bases lining up with TRBD2. Unmatched junction bases numbered 4, after V lost 0 bases and J lost 2 bases. The germline V gene encodes CDR1 DFQATT and CDR2 SNEGSKA (reference sequence). The CDR3 runs 15 residues. The CDR3 bases are TGCAGTGCTAGAGAGACTAGCGGTAGACAAGAGACCCAGTACTTC. Its protein product is CSARETSGRQETQYF.

The CDR3 nucleotides read TGTGCCAGCAGCTGGAGTCGGGTTCCAACCTACGAGCAGTACTTC. Its protein product is CASSWSRVPTYEQYF. This rearrangement joins TRBV7-2 to TRBJ2-7; unclear D gene. Germline lookup yields CDR1 SGHTA and CDR2 FQGNSA. Trimming stripped 4 bases from V and 2 bases from J, with 15 bases between. CDR3 length: 15 amino acids.

This rearrangement joins TRBV10-3 to TRBJ2-7; D is uncertain. Germline V gene lookup returns CDR1 ENHRY and CDR2 SYGVKD. V gave up 1 base and J gave up 9 bases, with 10 bases separating them. The CDR3 spans 12 residues. This chain's CDR3 is CAISEYDTGQYF. The CDR3 region has the DNA TGTGCCATCAGTGAGTATGATACCGGGCAGTACTTC.